This entry is about one T cell receptor beta chain. The record originates from a study of blood T cell repertoires in COVID-19. The CDR3 length is 17 residues. Germline assignment: CDR1 MNHEY and CDR2 SMNVEV (reference sequence). V shed 4 bases and J 2 bases; nucleotides not matched to a gene: 4. The data were produced by immunoSEQ multiplex PCR, yet TCRdb's version contains in-frame clones alone and is incomplete. The sample consists of a few hundred thousand clones, over 70% of them appearing once. The sequenced sample was peripheral blood. The chain joins TRBV27 to TRBJ2-2; 13 nucleotides align to TRBD2. The source of this sequence is a human donor in a cohort sampled during active COVID-19. Written as DNA, the CDR3 is TGTGCCAGCAGTTCCGGGACTAGCGGGGTTAACACCGGGGAGCTGTTTTTT. Protein product: CASSSGTSGVNTGELFF.